This TCR beta chain came from a study of neoadjuvant nivolumab and ipilimumab in lung cancer. Points from the study as a whole: Pretherapy blood TCR richness correlated positively with resected tumor richness. Resected tumors had greater TCR richness and clonality than uninvolved lung. A small number of samples were TCR sequenced. Only a single major-pathologic-response sample was available for clonality analysis.

The table lists this clone with a few counts. Its target is not known. Deletions cut 6 bases from V and 5 bases from J, with 22 bases between. Germline loops: CDR1 SGHVS, CDR2 FQNEAQ. The CDR3 is made up of 17 amino acids. Clones were read by immunoSEQ multiplex PCR, and TCRdb kept only the in-frame ones, dropping some. The sample shows some 25,000 clones, 75% to 80% of them seen only once. The chain uses TRBV7-8 and TRBJ2-2; tentatively, D is TRBD1 or TRBD2 (5 bases each). The material sequenced was tumor tissue, taken after neoadjuvant nivolumab, alone or with ipilimumab, at or shortly before surgery. This receptor was identified in an adult with non-small cell lung cancer. CDR3 residues: CASRARASSQGTGELFF. The CDR3, as DNA: TGTGCCAGCAGGGCAAGGGCCTCTAGCCAGGGAACCGGGGAGCTGTTTTTT.